The T cell receptor beta chain under discussion was sequenced for a study of T cell responses to AZD1222 COVID-19 vaccine. Measured with immunoSEQ multiplex PCR; TCRdb has only the in-frame clones, and not every one. The sample has more than 250,000 clones; over 85% are singletons. The CDR3 consists of 17 residues. CDR1 and CDR2 (germline): MNHEY, SVGEGT. V gave up 5 bases and J gave up 3 bases; unmatched junction bases: 13. The chain carries TRBV6-2 or TRBV6-3 and TRBJ2-7; 10 nucleotides agree with TRBD2. Sample: peripheral blood, taken on day 0 of AZD1222 vaccination. This sequence originates from an adult in good health. The CDR3 region has the DNA TGTGCCAGCAGTCCCCTTCGGAGCGGGAGGGCTCTCTACGAGCAGTACTTC. The encoded protein is CASSPLRSGRALYEQYF.